The 20 T cell receptor beta chains given below trace back to one sample, sequenced in a study of T cell repertoires in cytomegalovirus infection. TCRdb redid the calling of the reads with MiXCR, one entry per CDR3 protein. The data hold 200,000 to 300,000 distinct CDR3 sequences, with 6.5% observed a single time. Sequenced material: PBMCs. Receptors originate from a human donor in good health (CMV status not recorded). Some clones in this sample may be carry-over from other donors' samples.

This clonotype was observed at least ten times. V and J are TRBV20-1 and TRBJ1-3; 7 nucleotides agree with TRBD1. This CDR3 contains 14 residues. From germline, CDR1 is DFQATT and CDR2 SNEGSKA (reference sequence). J gave up 3 bases and V 3 bases, and 5 bases lay outside the gene matches. CDR3 bases: TGCAGTGCTAGTCGACAGGGCCTTGGAAACACCATATATTTT. Translation gives CSASRQGLGNTIYF.

The V and J genes are TRBV7-2 and TRBJ2-7; D perhaps matches TRBD1 (5 bases). This CDR3 has 12 residues. V was cut by 3 bases and J by 8 bases, with 11 bases left in between. The V gene's germline CDR1 is SGHTA and CDR2 FQGNSA. DNA for the CDR3: TGTGCCAGCAGCTTCTATATGGACAAGCAGTACTTC. Protein: CASSFYMDKQYF.

This clonotype was recorded at least ten times. This chain uses TRBV12-3 or TRBV12-4 with TRBJ2-7, with TRBD1 matching 9 bases. This CDR3 has 15 amino acids. Trimming at V came to 6 bases and at J to 2 bases, leaving 8 bases not matched to a gene. CDR3 region: CASRSTGTGTYEQYF. As DNA, the CDR3 is TGTGCCAGCAGGTCCACCGGGACAGGGACCTACGAGCAGTACTTC.

This clonotype was found many times. The genes are TRBV4-2 and TRBJ1-1, with 10 bases that match TRBD1. The V and J ends lost 3 bases and 0 bases, in that order; junction bases with no gene match: 1. Germline CDR1 reads LGHNA; CDR2 reads YNFKEQ. The CDR3 loop spans 15 amino acids. CDR3 amino acids: CASSHGTGVNTEAFF. For the CDR3, the DNA is TGTGCCAGCAGCCATGGGACAGGGGTGAACACTGAAGCTTTCTTT.

Notes on this clonotype: A junction end diverges from the germline sequence, so it may reflect a read error. The rearrangement joins TRBV7-2 to TRBJ2-1; D is unresolved. This CDR3 comprises 14 residues. The germline gives CDR1 SGHTA, CDR2 FQGNSA. The CDR3 sequence is CASSLGTSQYNEQF. DNA for the CDR3: TGTGCCAGCAGCTTAGGCACGAGTCAATACAATGAGCAGTTC.

This clonotype appeared many times. The V and J genes are TRBV7-2 and TRBJ2-1, with D possibly being TRBD1 or TRBD2 (5 bases each). This CDR3 has 14 residues. V lost 3 bases to trimming and J lost 3 bases, with 9 bases between them. Germline V gives CDR1 SGHTA, CDR2 FQGNSA. CDR3 in DNA: TGTGCCAGCAGCTTTACTGGGGGCTACAATGAGCAGTTCTTC. Amino acids: CASSFTGGYNEQFF.

This clonotype showed up many times. The chain combines TRBV5-1 with TRBJ1-1; D gene ambiguous. Germline V CDR1 and CDR2: SGHRS, YFSETQ. The CDR3 extends over 15 amino acids. Trimming shortened V by 0 bases and J by 1 base, and 10 bases separated the two germline ends. In DNA form, the CDR3 reads TGCGCCAGCAGCTTGGTACCGGAGAAGAACACTGAAGCTTTCTTT. This encodes CASSLVPEKNTEAFF.

This clonotype was detected ten times or more. The chain couples TRBV28 to TRBJ1-5, with D perhaps matching TRBD1 (5 bases). CDR1 is MDHEN and CDR2 is SYDVKM in the germline V gene. There are 12 residues in the CDR3. Trimming shortened V by 6 bases and J by 5 bases, and 8 bases separated the two germline ends. As DNA, the CDR3 is TGTGCCAGCAGCTGGGGGTATCAGCCCCAGCATTTT. Its translation: CASSWGYQPQHF.

This clonotype was seen ten or more times. The CDR3 reads CSAQGASGAYEQYF. CDR3 DNA: TGCAGTGCTCAAGGGGCTAGCGGGGCCTACGAGCAGTACTTC. This chain joins TRBV20-1 and TRBJ2-7; 9 bases map to TRBD2. V shed 5 bases, J shed 2 bases, and the junction held 7 bases outside the gene matches. The CDR3 sequence is 14 residues long. The germline gives CDR1 DFQATT, CDR2 SNEGSKA (reference sequence).

This clonotype was seen at least ten times. One end of the junction varies from germline; a read error may be responsible. The chain uses TRBV4-1 and TRBJ1-1; D is ambiguous. The CDR3 has 16 amino acids. Germline V gene lookup returns CDR1 MGHRA and CDR2 YSYEKL. The CDR3 is CASSQDLVRTNAEAFF. The CDR3 nucleotides are TGCGCCAGCAGCCAAGATTTGGTCCGTACGAACGCTGAAGCTTTCTTT.

This clonotype was counted between two and nine times. The rearrangement links TRBV4-1 to TRBJ2-2, with D maybe TRBD1 (6 bases). Trimming stripped 1 base from V and 7 bases from J, with 10 bases between. The CDR3 sequence is 14 residues long. CDR1 MGHRA and CDR2 YSYEKL come from the germline V gene. CDR3 DNA sequence: TGCGCCAGCAGCCAAGGACAGGATGACGGGGAGCTGTTTTTT. Protein: CASSQGQDDGELFF.

This chain connects TRBV12-3 or TRBV12-4 to TRBJ2-7; 8 nucleotides align to TRBD2. The CDR3 is made up of 14 amino acids. V gave up 3 bases and J gave up 5 bases; unmatched junction bases: 6. CDR3 residues: CASSFGAGVDEQYF. CDR3 nucleotide sequence: TGTGCCAGCAGTTTCGGAGCGGGGGTCGACGAGCAGTACTTC.

This clonotype was recorded many times. The chain employs TRBV7-2 and TRBJ2-3, with D perhaps TRBD1 or TRBD2 (5 bases each). In germline, CDR1 is SGHTA, CDR2 FQGNSA. With 5 bases removed from V and 7 bases from J, the gap between germline ends came to 16 bases. This CDR3 comprises 14 residues. The CDR3 bases are TGTGCCAGCAGCGGCACGCCAGGGAGAAATACGCAGTATTTT. Amino acids: CASSGTPGRNTQYF. The full variable domain, in which reference TRBV7-2 and TRBJ2-3 provide the parts outside the CDR3, is GAGVSQSPSNKVTEKGKDVELRCDPISGHTALYWYRQSLGQGLEFLIYFQGNSAPDKSGLPSDRFSAERTGGSVSTLTIQRTQQEDSAVYLCASSGTPGRNTQYFGPGTRLTVL.

The chain joins TRBV5-8 to TRBJ1-5; TRBD1 is a possible D gene (5 bases). The germline V and J ends were trimmed by 5 bases and 4 bases, with 13 bases remaining between them. This CDR3 comprises 14 residues. The germline gives CDR1 SGHTS, CDR2 YDEGEE. The CDR3 protein is CASRRQGRNQPQHF. The CDR3 DNA is TGTGCCAGCAGACGGCAGGGTAGGAATCAGCCCCAGCATTTT.

This clonotype was detected ten times or more. The chain links TRBV4-1 to TRBJ2-1, with D uncertain. There are 13 residues in the CDR3. Trimming took 4 bases from V and 9 from J, leaving 13 bases between them. Germline V CDR1 and CDR2: MGHRA, YSYEKL. The CDR3 sequence is CASSLPGEPEQFF. CDR3 nucleotides: TGCGCCAGCAGCCTCCCCGGAGAGCCTGAGCAGTTCTTC.

This clonotype has a count of ten or more. CDR3 residues: CASSLSGQGAHGYTF. DNA of the CDR3: TGTGCCAGCAGCTTATCTGGACAGGGGGCCCATGGCTACACCTTC. The chain employs TRBV7-9 and TRBJ1-2; 11 bases fit TRBD1. In germline, CDR1 is SEHNR, CDR2 FQNEAQ (reference sequence). The V gene end was trimmed by 2 bases and the J gene end by 6 bases; junction bases not matched to a gene: 5. The CDR3 is made up of 15 amino acids.

V gene TRBV3-1 combines with J gene TRBJ2-3; a weak D match, TRBD1 (5 bases). The germline V and J ends were trimmed by 1 base and 4 bases, with 12 bases remaining between them. The CDR3 has 15 residues. The V gene's germline CDR1 is LGHDT and CDR2 YNNKEL (reference sequence). The DNA of the CDR3 is TGTGCCAGCAGCCAAGGACCAGGGATAGCAGATACGCAGTATTTT. Translation gives CASSQGPGIADTQYF.

This clonotype was seen many times. The genes are TRBV30 and TRBJ2-2; 10 bases align to TRBD2. Germline V gives CDR1 GTSNPN, CDR2 SVGIG (reference sequence). After removal of 3 bases from V and 4 bases from J, the junction contained 5 bases not matched to a gene. This CDR3 region has 15 residues. CDR3 nucleotides: TGTGCCTGGAGCGCCCTAGCGGGGGCCACCGGGGAGCTGTTTTTT. Its translation: CAWSALAGATGELFF. Together with reference TRBV30 and TRBJ2-2, the CDR3 gives the full variable domain: SQTIHQWPATLVQPVGSPLSLECTVEGTSNPNLYWYRQAAGRGLQLLFYSVGIGQISSEVPQNLSASRPQDRQFILSSKKLLLSDSGFYLCAWSALAGATGELFFGEGSRLTVL.

There are many counts of this clonotype. The V and J genes are TRBV6-5 and TRBJ2-3, with 13 bases that match TRBD2. The CDR3 extends over 17 amino acids. Germline-derived CDR1 and CDR2 are MNHEY and SVGAGI. V was pared by 1 base and J by 2 bases, with 3 bases of the junction left unmatched. The CDR3 spells CASSYWTSGGTTDTQYF. CDR3 DNA: TGTGCCAGCAGTTACTGGACTAGCGGGGGTACCACAGATACGCAGTATTTT.

This clonotype was counted a few times. V gene TRBV6-2 or TRBV6-3 combines with J gene TRBJ1-2; tentative D call: TRBD1 (5 bases). Germline values: CDR1 MNHEY, CDR2 SVGEGT. Deletions cut 3 bases from V and 7 bases from J, with 12 bases between. There are 13 residues in the CDR3. This chain's CDR3 is CASSYTREGGYTF. In DNA form, the CDR3 reads TGTGCCAGCAGTTATACCAGGGAAGGTGGCTACACCTTC.